This note documents a single TCR beta chain sequence. Generated by immunoSEQ multiplex PCR, the TCRdb table keeps only in-frame clones and is missing some. The table lists about 73,000 clones, 85% to 90% of them singletons. This record comes from a study of T cell changes during pregnancy in multiple sclerosis. The sequence was collected from a female donor in good health, enrolled as a control in a pregnancy study. The sample consisted of peripheral blood, taken after pregnancy.

CDR3 sequence: CASSAQGGPTDTQYF. The CDR3, as DNA: TGCGCCAGCAGCGCCCAGGGAGGCCCTACAGATACGCAGTATTTT. The genes are TRBV5-1 and TRBJ2-3, with D possibly matching TRBD2 (6 bases). This CDR3 has 15 residues. The V gene's germline CDR1 is SGHRS and CDR2 YFSETQ. The V gene lost 4 bases and the J gene lost 3 bases, with 15 bases spanning the gap.